This is a list of T cell receptor beta chains from one sample in a study of T cells in Graves' hyperthyroidism and ophthalmopathy. TCRdb redid the calling of the multiplex PCR reads with MiXCR, one entry per CDR3 protein. The table includes 750,000 to 950,000 distinct CDR3 sequences, 35% to 40% detected once. The sequenced sample consisted of blood. The receptors derive from a man between 18 and 29 years old with Graves' hyperthyroidism. The CDR3 runs from the conserved cysteine through the conserved F or W. Fields, in order: J gene, V gene, D gene, clone size, CDR3 DNA, CDR3 protein. A D gene is named only where the DNA matches it firmly. Expanded clones are given a class, and other clones once, few, many or no size at all.

j_call: TRBJ2-5; v_call: TRBV29-1; d_call: TRBD2; clone_size: many; cdr3_nt: TGCAGCGTTGATCGGGGTAGCGGGGGGTCCCAAGAGACCCAGTACTTC; cdr3_aa: CSVDRGSGGSQETQYF
j_call: TRBJ1-3; v_call: TRBV7-8; d_call: NA; clone_size: few; cdr3_nt: TGTGCCAGCAGCGACCACCCGACAGCGCTTGGAAACACCATATATTTT; cdr3_aa: CASSDHPTALGNTIYF
j_call: TRBJ2-5; v_call: TRBV7-2; d_call: NA; clone_size: many; cdr3_nt: TGTGCCAGCAGGGTCGGCGGAGGAGAGACCCAGTACTTC; cdr3_aa: CASRVGGGETQYF
j_call: TRBJ2-6; v_call: TRBV13; d_call: NA; clone_size: NA; cdr3_nt: TGTGCCGGCAGCTTCCGAGGGGGGGCCCCAGGGGCCAACGTCCTGACTTTC; cdr3_aa: CAGSFRGGAPGANVLTF
j_call: TRBJ1-4; v_call: TRBV7-8; d_call: NA; clone_size: NA; cdr3_nt: TGTGCCAGCAGCTTAAGTGCTTACCCTACTAATGAAAAACTGTTTTTT; cdr3_aa: CASSLSAYPTNEKLFF
j_call: TRBJ1-1; v_call: TRBV20-1; d_call: NA; clone_size: many; cdr3_nt: TGCAGTGCTAGAGAGGCAGGGAGGGCCACTGAAGCTTTCTTT; cdr3_aa: CSAREAGRATEAFF
j_call: TRBJ1-1; v_call: TRBV5-1; d_call: TRBD1; clone_size: few; cdr3_nt: TGCGCCAGCAGCTTGGGCAGGACAGGATCAAGAACTGAAGCTTTCTTT; cdr3_aa: CASSLGRTGSRTEAFF
j_call: TRBJ1-5; v_call: TRBV25-1; d_call: TRBD1; clone_size: NA; cdr3_nt: TGTGCCAGCAGCGCGCAGGGGGAACCTAATCAGCCCCAGCATTTT; cdr3_aa: CASSAQGEPNQPQHF
j_call: TRBJ2-5; v_call: TRBV7-2; d_call: NA; clone_size: NA; cdr3_nt: TGTGCCAGCAGAAGGGGAGGGGGCCGGGAGACCCAGTACTTC; cdr3_aa: CASRRGGGRETQYF
j_call: TRBJ1-1; v_call: TRBV7-2; d_call: NA; clone_size: few; cdr3_nt: TGTGCCAGCAGCTTAGTTTCGGGTGAAGCTTTCTTT; cdr3_aa: CASSLVSGEAFF
j_call: TRBJ2-7; v_call: TRBV10-3; d_call: TRBD1; clone_size: NA; cdr3_nt: TGTGCCATCAGAACCACAGGGGAGTCTAGCGAGCAGTACTTC; cdr3_aa: CAIRTTGESSEQYF
j_call: TRBJ1-5; v_call: TRBV10-3; d_call: TRBD1; clone_size: once; cdr3_nt: TGTGCCGTCGGAGGACAGGCCAATCAGCCCCAGCATTTT; cdr3_aa: CAVGGQANQPQHF
j_call: TRBJ1-1; v_call: TRBV6-6; d_call: NA; clone_size: NA; cdr3_nt: TGTGCCACCTCGGGCATGAACACTGAAGCTTTCTTT; cdr3_aa: CATSGMNTEAFF
j_call: TRBJ1-1; v_call: TRBV12-3/TRBV12-4; d_call: NA; clone_size: many; cdr3_nt: TGTGCCAGCAGTCCCGGGACGGTGAACACTGAAGCTTTCTTT; cdr3_aa: CASSPGTVNTEAFF
j_call: TRBJ1-4; v_call: TRBV15; d_call: NA; clone_size: NA; cdr3_nt: TGTGCCACCAGCATTGAGGCGGGAGTACGCTATTTT; cdr3_aa: CATSIEAGVRYF
j_call: TRBJ1-1; v_call: TRBV7-9; d_call: NA; clone_size: few; cdr3_nt: TGTGCCAGCAGCTTGTTGGCGGGGCTAGGGGCTGAAGCTTTCTTT; cdr3_aa: CASSLLAGLGAEAFF
j_call: TRBJ2-2; v_call: TRBV7-9; d_call: TRBD1; clone_size: NA; cdr3_nt: TGTGCCAGCAGCGGGACAGGGGGGTACGGGGAGCTGTTTTTT; cdr3_aa: CASSGTGGYGELFF
j_call: TRBJ2-7; v_call: TRBV29-1; d_call: NA; clone_size: many; cdr3_nt: TGCAGCGTTGCGGCCTGGGACGGCTCCTACGAGCAGTACTTC; cdr3_aa: CSVAAWDGSYEQYF
j_call: TRBJ2-2; v_call: TRBV14; d_call: NA; clone_size: NA; cdr3_nt: TGTGCCAGCAGCCTCTATCAGAACACCGGGGAGCTGTTTTTT; cdr3_aa: CASSLYQNTGELFF
j_call: TRBJ1-5; v_call: TRBV2; d_call: NA; clone_size: NA; cdr3_nt: TGTGCCAGCAGCCGATACAGTCCCTATAGCAATCAGCCCCAGCATTTT; cdr3_aa: CASSRYSPYSNQPQHF
j_call: TRBJ2-2; v_call: TRBV29-1; d_call: TRBD2; clone_size: many; cdr3_nt: TGCAGCGTTGAGGATAGCGGGGGGAACACCGGGGAGCTGTTTTTT; cdr3_aa: CSVEDSGGNTGELFF
j_call: TRBJ2-6; v_call: TRBV14; d_call: NA; clone_size: many; cdr3_nt: TGTGCCAGCAGTCGTTCTGGGGCCAACGTCCTGACTTTC; cdr3_aa: CASSRSGANVLTF
j_call: TRBJ2-7; v_call: TRBV12-3/TRBV12-4; d_call: NA; clone_size: NA; cdr3_nt: TGTGCCAGCAGCTCCAAGGGGGACTCCTACGAGCAGTACTTC; cdr3_aa: CASSSKGDSYEQYF
j_call: TRBJ2-2; v_call: TRBV7-9; d_call: NA; clone_size: many; cdr3_nt: TGTGCCAGCAGCGACGTGGACAAGGTTAACACCGGGGAGCTGTTTTTT; cdr3_aa: CASSDVDKVNTGELFF
j_call: TRBJ2-5; v_call: TRBV7-2; d_call: NA; clone_size: NA; cdr3_nt: TGTGCCACCAGCTTAAACAGGGTTGGCGAGACCCAGTACTTC; cdr3_aa: CATSLNRVGETQYF
j_call: TRBJ2-5; v_call: TRBV7-6; d_call: TRBD2; clone_size: many; cdr3_nt: TGTGCCAGCAGCGGGGGACTAGCGGGGATAGAGACCCAGTACTTC; cdr3_aa: CASSGGLAGIETQYF
j_call: TRBJ1-6; v_call: TRBV20-1; d_call: TRBD1; clone_size: NA; cdr3_nt: TGCAGTGCCTCCCAGAGAGACAGGGATAATTCACCCCTCCACTTT; cdr3_aa: CSASQRDRDNSPLHF
j_call: TRBJ2-7; v_call: TRBV29-1; d_call: TRBD1; clone_size: NA; cdr3_nt: TGCAGCGCCGGACGTGGGACAGCGCCTTACGAGCAGTACTTC; cdr3_aa: CSAGRGTAPYEQYF
j_call: TRBJ2-7; v_call: TRBV14; d_call: TRBD1; clone_size: NA; cdr3_nt: TGTGCCAGCAGCCACTCCTCTAGGACAGGGGACGAGCAGTACTTC; cdr3_aa: CASSHSSRTGDEQYF
j_call: TRBJ2-7; v_call: TRBV7-2; d_call: NA; clone_size: many; cdr3_nt: TGTGCCAGCAGCAACCGGGTTCCCATCGAGCAGTACTTC; cdr3_aa: CASSNRVPIEQYF
j_call: TRBJ1-4; v_call: TRBV2; d_call: NA; clone_size: NA; cdr3_nt: TGTGCCAGCAGTGAATTCGAGGGCATCGCTAATGAAAAACTGTTTTTT; cdr3_aa: CASSEFEGIANEKLFF
j_call: TRBJ1-1; v_call: TRBV6-5; d_call: NA; clone_size: NA; cdr3_nt: TGTGCCAGCACAGTATGGGAGAACACTGAAGCTTTCTTT; cdr3_aa: CASTVWENTEAFF
j_call: TRBJ1-2; v_call: TRBV12-3/TRBV12-4; d_call: NA; clone_size: few; cdr3_nt: TGTGCCAGCAGTTTACGCCGTACTTACTATGGCTACACCTTC; cdr3_aa: CASSLRRTYYGYTF
j_call: TRBJ1-5; v_call: TRBV7-2; d_call: NA; clone_size: many; cdr3_nt: TGTGCCAGCAGCTTAGCTTGGAATAGCAATCAGCCCCAGCATTTT; cdr3_aa: CASSLAWNSNQPQHF
j_call: TRBJ1-6; v_call: TRBV13; d_call: NA; clone_size: NA; cdr3_nt: TGTGCCAGCAGCGCCCTGGATAATTCACCCCTCCACTTT; cdr3_aa: CASSALDNSPLHF
j_call: TRBJ2-5; v_call: TRBV4-1; d_call: TRBD2; clone_size: NA; cdr3_nt: TGCGCCAGCAGATCCTCTAGCGGGGTAAACCAAGAGACCCAGTACTTC; cdr3_aa: CASRSSSGVNQETQYF
j_call: TRBJ1-3; v_call: TRBV7-2; d_call: NA; clone_size: many; cdr3_nt: TGTGCCAGCAGCTTAGTCGCCACCATATATTTT; cdr3_aa: CASSLVATIYF
j_call: TRBJ2-2; v_call: TRBV7-9; d_call: NA; clone_size: NA; cdr3_nt: TGTGCCAGCAGCGTCAACAGGCTGAACACCGGGGAGCTGTTTTTT; cdr3_aa: CASSVNRLNTGELFF
j_call: TRBJ1-5; v_call: TRBV20-1; d_call: NA; clone_size: many; cdr3_nt: TGCAGTGCTAGAGAGGGTAGTCAGCCCCAGCATTTT; cdr3_aa: CSAREGSQPQHF
j_call: TRBJ1-1; v_call: TRBV7-9; d_call: TRBD1; clone_size: NA; cdr3_nt: TGTGCCAGCAATTATGGACAGGCAATGAACACTGAAGCTTTCTTT; cdr3_aa: CASNYGQAMNTEAFF
j_call: TRBJ2-7; v_call: TRBV2; d_call: NA; clone_size: few; cdr3_nt: TGTGCCAGCGTCACCGGGATCCTTAGCTCCTACGAGCAGTACTTC; cdr3_aa: CASVTGILSSYEQYF
j_call: TRBJ1-6; v_call: TRBV20-1; d_call: NA; clone_size: many; cdr3_nt: TGCAGTGCTAGGGGGGCAGCTAATTCACCCCTCCACTTT; cdr3_aa: CSARGAANSPLHF
j_call: TRBJ1-5; v_call: TRBV2; d_call: NA; clone_size: NA; cdr3_nt: TGTGCCAGCAGTGAAGAGCCGACAGGCAATCAGCCCCAGCATTTT; cdr3_aa: CASSEEPTGNQPQHF
j_call: TRBJ1-1; v_call: TRBV19; d_call: NA; clone_size: NA; cdr3_nt: TGTGCCAGTAGCCCTGAGCAGGGGCCGGCGAACACTGAAGCTTTCTTT; cdr3_aa: CASSPEQGPANTEAFF
j_call: TRBJ2-2; v_call: TRBV6-5; d_call: NA; clone_size: NA; cdr3_nt: TGTGCCAGCAGTTACTCGCAGGGGCTCAGGGAGCTGTTTTTT; cdr3_aa: CASSYSQGLRELFF
j_call: TRBJ1-1; v_call: TRBV7-2; d_call: NA; clone_size: NA; cdr3_nt: TGTGCCAGCAGCTACAAGAGACAAGGAAATGAAGCTTTCTTT; cdr3_aa: CASSYKRQGNEAFF
j_call: TRBJ1-1; v_call: TRBV20-1; d_call: NA; clone_size: NA; cdr3_nt: TGCAGTGCTAGAGATCTGCGGCAGGCGAACACTGAAGCTTTCTTT; cdr3_aa: CSARDLRQANTEAFF
j_call: TRBJ1-1; v_call: TRBV19; d_call: NA; clone_size: many; cdr3_nt: TGTGCCATCAGACAAACTGACCGGCTGAACACTGAAGCTTTCTTT; cdr3_aa: CAIRQTDRLNTEAFF
j_call: TRBJ1-2; v_call: TRBV5-1; d_call: NA; clone_size: NA; cdr3_nt: TGCGCCAGCAGCTCCACCGTGAACACTGAAGCTGGCTACACCTTC; cdr3_aa: CASSSTVNTEAGYTF
j_call: TRBJ1-6; v_call: TRBV5-1; d_call: NA; clone_size: NA; cdr3_nt: TGCGCCAGCAGCTTGGGGCAGGGTGCTCAGCCCCTCCACTTT; cdr3_aa: CASSLGQGAQPLHF
j_call: TRBJ2-5; v_call: TRBV14; d_call: NA; clone_size: many; cdr3_nt: TGTGCCAGCAGCCCTACGATACTTGGGATGGAGACCCAGTACTTC; cdr3_aa: CASSPTILGMETQYF
j_call: TRBJ1-6; v_call: TRBV2; d_call: NA; clone_size: many; cdr3_nt: TGTGCCAGCAGTGGTCTGGGGCATCCAGATTCACCCCTCCACTTT; cdr3_aa: CASSGLGHPDSPLHF
j_call: TRBJ1-2; v_call: TRBV4-3; d_call: NA; clone_size: NA; cdr3_nt: TGCGCCAGCAGCCAAGTTGGCCAGGGCTATGGCTACACCTTC; cdr3_aa: CASSQVGQGYGYTF
j_call: TRBJ1-5; v_call: TRBV10-3; d_call: TRBD1; clone_size: many; cdr3_nt: TGTGCCATCAGTGAGGACAGGGTCCCTCGCAATCAGCCCCAGCATTTT; cdr3_aa: CAISEDRVPRNQPQHF
j_call: TRBJ2-2; v_call: TRBV6-5; d_call: NA; clone_size: once; cdr3_nt: TGTGCCAGCAGTCCCCCGGAAGGCGGGAACACCGGGGAGCTGTTTTTT; cdr3_aa: CASSPPEGGNTGELFF